These 18 T cell receptor beta chains were all obtained from the same sample, sequenced in a study of blood T cell repertoires in COVID-19. Here immunoSEQ multiplex PCR was the method, and the copy in TCRdb shows in-frame clones only, minus some. Of around 30,000 clones detected, around 87% appear once; the ten largest clones hold over 11%. The sequenced sample consisted of peripheral blood. The source is a man aged 55 to 70 with active COVID-19.

J is TRBJ2-7 and V is TRBV30, with D unclear. The V gene lost 2 bases and the J gene lost 0 bases, with 8 bases spanning the gap. The CDR3 covers 13 residues. Germline V lookup: CDR1 GTSNPN, CDR2 SVGIG (reference sequence). This CDR3 is CAWSPAPSYEQYF. DNA for the CDR3: TGTGCCTGGAGTCCAGCGCCCTCCTACGAGCAGTACTTC.

The chain links TRBV27 to TRBJ2-7; 9 bases match TRBD1. Germline CDR1 and CDR2: MNHEY and SMNVEV (reference sequence). Trimming cost V 6 bases and J 5 bases; bases outside gene matches: 8. This CDR3 region has 14 residues. CDR3 DNA sequence: TGTGCCAGCAGAGGCGGGACAGGGAGGAACGAGCAGTACTTC. Amino acid sequence: CASRGGTGRNEQYF.

The chain joins TRBV6-5 to TRBJ2-1, with 7 bases aligning to TRBD2. The CDR3 is made up of 14 amino acids. Germline assignment: CDR1 MNHEY and CDR2 SVGAGI. Trimming took 10 bases from V and 4 from J; bases not matched to a gene: 10. Written as DNA, the CDR3 is TGTGCCACTACTAGCGCTGAGCGGTACAATGAGCAGTTCTTC. This codes for CATTSAERYNEQFF.

The gene calls are TRBV7-2 and TRBJ2-3; 7 bases align to TRBD1. J lost 0 bases, V lost 5 bases, and 5 bases had no gene match. Germline V lookup: CDR1 SGHTA, CDR2 FQGNSA. The CDR3 runs to 15 residues. CDR3 residues: CASSPGTVSTDTQYF. The CDR3 coding sequence is TGTGCCAGCAGCCCCGGGACAGTTAGCACAGATACGCAGTATTTT.

The gene calls are TRBV5-1 and TRBJ1-1, with 9 bases that match TRBD1. J was trimmed by 4 bases and V by 8 bases; bases with no gene match: 3. Germline V gene data show CDR1 as SGHRS and CDR2 as YFSETQ. The CDR3 totals 12 residues. The CDR3 loop is CASTDRGTEAFF. CDR3 DNA: TGCGCCAGTACGGACAGGGGCACTGAAGCTTTCTTT.

The chain joins TRBV11-2 to TRBJ2-7; TRBD2 aligns across 10 bases. CDR1 and CDR2 (germline): SGHAT, FQNNGV. Losses at the gene ends were 5 bases for V and 6 bases for J; bases not matched to a gene: 7. This CDR3 is 14 amino acids long. CDR3 coding DNA: TGTGCCAGCAGCCCATCAGCGGGGGGGCGCGAGCAGTACTTC. It translates to CASSPSAGGREQYF.

This sequence joins TRBV19 and TRBJ2-5, with 8 bases lining up with TRBD2. The CDR3 has 14 amino acids. The J segment lost 4 bases and the V segment lost 4 bases, leaving 5 bases of the junction unmatched. The V gene's germline CDR1 is LNHDA and CDR2 SQIVND (reference sequence). The CDR3 sequence: CASSNRAGAETQYF. CDR3 nucleotides: TGTGCCAGTAGTAACCGAGCGGGAGCAGAGACCCAGTACTTC.

The genes are TRBV9 and TRBJ2-1; 8 bases fit TRBD2. CDR1 SGDLS and CDR2 YYNGEE come from the germline V gene. The CDR3 is 15 residues long. The V gene end was trimmed by 0 bases and the J gene end by 4 bases; junction bases not matched to a gene: 3. The CDR3 DNA follows: TGTGCCAGCAGCGTAGCAACTAGCGGATACAATGAGCAGTTCTTC. This gives the protein CASSVATSGYNEQFF. The full variable domain, in which reference TRBV9 and TRBJ2-1 provide the parts outside the CDR3, is DSGVTQTPKHLITATGQRVTLRCSPRSGDLSVYWYQQSLDQGLQFLIQYYNGEERAKGNILERFSAQQFPDLHSELNLSSLELGDSALYFCASSVATSGYNEQFFGPGTRLTVL.

This chain joins TRBV3-1 (or the pseudogene TRBV3-2) and TRBJ2-7; D might be TRBD1 (5 bases). Trimming removed 2 bases at V and 6 bases at J, with 20 bases between. CDR3 length: 16 residues. Germline lookup yields CDR1 LGHDT and CDR2 YNNKEL (reference sequence). The CDR3 loop reads CASSQHQGWGYPEQYF. CDR3 in DNA: TGTGCCAGCAGCCAACACCAGGGTTGGGGCTATCCCGAGCAGTACTTC.

The chain uses TRBV6-5 and TRBJ2-2; no clear D. The V and J ends lost 0 bases and 1 base respectively, with 6 bases between them. CDR3 length: 15 amino acids. Germline CDR1 and CDR2: MNHEY and SVGAGI. DNA for the CDR3: TGTGCCAGCAGTTACTCGATACTGAACACCGGGGAGCTGTTTTTT. Translating gives CASSYSILNTGELFF.

There are a few counts of this clone. The chain links TRBV7-2 to TRBJ1-2; 7 bases are a match to TRBD1. V dropped 5 bases and J dropped 6; count of bases not matched to a gene: 9. Germline V gene sequence: CDR1 SGHTA, CDR2 FQGNSA. The CDR3 covers 14 residues. Here the CDR3 reads CASSPADRFHGYTF. The DNA of the CDR3 is TGTGCCAGCAGCCCCGCGGACAGGTTCCATGGCTACACCTTC.

V gene TRBV7-2 combines with J gene TRBJ1-5; D unclear. The ends were cut back, 0 bases at V and 7 bases at J, with 13 bases in the middle. Germline CDR1 is SGHTA and CDR2 is FQGNSA. The CDR3 sequence is 15 residues long. This CDR3 reads CASSLAAGAGQPQHF. The CDR3 region has the DNA TGTGCCAGCAGCTTAGCCGCGGGAGCGGGGCAGCCCCAGCATTTT.

J is TRBJ2-7 and V is TRBV12-3 or TRBV12-4, with TRBD1 matching 7 bases. Trimming at V came to 5 bases and at J to 0 bases, leaving 1 base not matched to a gene. The CDR3 is made up of 13 amino acids. CDR3 amino acids: CASSRDSSYEQYF. CDR3 sequence (DNA): TGTGCCAGCAGTCGGGACAGCTCCTACGAGCAGTACTTC.

The chain carries TRBV27 and TRBJ1-1, with 7 bases fitting TRBD1. Germline assignment: CDR1 MNHEY and CDR2 SMNVEV (reference sequence). The CDR3 is made up of 13 amino acids. J was trimmed by 4 bases and V by 2 bases; bases with no gene match: 1. CDR3 loop: CASSLPGGTEAFF. DNA of the CDR3: TGTGCCAGCAGTTTACCAGGGGGCACTGAAGCTTTCTTT.

This sequence joins TRBV30 and TRBJ2-1; possibly TRBD2 for D (5 bases). The germline V gene has CDR1 GTSNPN and CDR2 SVGIG (reference sequence). V lost 3 bases and J 6 bases, leaving 15 bases between the germline ends. The CDR3 is 14 amino acids. This CDR3 reads CAWSETRYLNEQFF. CDR3 bases: TGTGCCTGGAGCGAAACTAGATACCTCAATGAGCAGTTCTTC. Drawing the rest from reference TRBV30 and TRBJ2-1, the complete variable domain is SQTIHQWPATLVQPVGSPLSLECTVEGTSNPNLYWYRQAAGRGLQLLFYSVGIGQISSEVPQNLSASRPQDRQFILSSKKLLLSDSGFYLCAWSETRYLNEQFFGPGTRLTVL.

The DNA for the CDR3 is TGTGCCAGCAGGACGATACAGGGGGGAATTAGCCACGAGCAGTACTTC. Translation gives CASRTIQGGISHEQYF. The chain carries TRBV27 and TRBJ2-7; TRBD1 matches 8 bases. Germline V gene sequence: CDR1 MNHEY, CDR2 SMNVEV (reference sequence). The CDR3 is 16 residues long. J gave up 5 bases and V 6 bases, and 15 bases lay outside the gene matches.

This clone was observed a single time. The chain recombines TRBV4-1 with TRBJ1-1, with D uncertain. The germline gives CDR1 MGHRA, CDR2 YSYEKL. V was shortened by 1 base and J by 11 bases, with 11 bases between the two germline ends. The CDR3 runs 12 residues. CDR3 sequence: CASSQGSSGAFF. CDR3 nucleotide sequence: TGCGCCAGCAGCCAAGGGAGCTCGGGGGCTTTCTTT.

The chain joins TRBV2 to TRBJ2-5; possible D gene TRBD1, 6 bases. V lost 4 bases, J lost 1 base, and 10 bases lay in between. The CDR3 has 14 residues. Germline loops: CDR1 SNHLY, CDR2 FYNNEI. The CDR3 is CASSASRGQETQYF. As DNA, the CDR3 is TGTGCCAGCAGTGCAAGCAGGGGCCAAGAGACCCAGTACTTC.